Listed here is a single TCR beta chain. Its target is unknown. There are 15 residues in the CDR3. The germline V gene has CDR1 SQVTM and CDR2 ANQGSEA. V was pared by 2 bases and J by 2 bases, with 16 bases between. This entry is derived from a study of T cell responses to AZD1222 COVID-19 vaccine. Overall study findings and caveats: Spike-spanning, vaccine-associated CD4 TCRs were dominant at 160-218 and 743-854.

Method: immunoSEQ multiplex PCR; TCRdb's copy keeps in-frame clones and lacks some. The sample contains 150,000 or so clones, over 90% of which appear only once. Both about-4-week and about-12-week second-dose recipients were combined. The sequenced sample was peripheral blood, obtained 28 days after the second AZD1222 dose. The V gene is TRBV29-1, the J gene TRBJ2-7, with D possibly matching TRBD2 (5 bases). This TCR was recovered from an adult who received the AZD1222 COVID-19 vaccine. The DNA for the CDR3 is TGCAGCGTTGAATCACAGACTCCCGGGGCCTACGAGCAGTACTTC. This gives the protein CSVESQTPGAYEQYF.